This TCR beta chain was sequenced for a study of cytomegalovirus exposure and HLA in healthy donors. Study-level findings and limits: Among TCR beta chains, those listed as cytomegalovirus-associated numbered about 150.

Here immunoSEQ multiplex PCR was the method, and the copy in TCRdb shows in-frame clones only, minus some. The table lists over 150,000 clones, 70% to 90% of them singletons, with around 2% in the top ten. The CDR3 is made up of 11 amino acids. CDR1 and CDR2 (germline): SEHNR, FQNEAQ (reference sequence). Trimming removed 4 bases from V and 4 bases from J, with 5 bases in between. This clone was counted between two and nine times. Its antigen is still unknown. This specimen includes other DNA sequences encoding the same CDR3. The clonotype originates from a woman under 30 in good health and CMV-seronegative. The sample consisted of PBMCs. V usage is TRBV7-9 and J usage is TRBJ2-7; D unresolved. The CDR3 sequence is CASSSYYEQYF. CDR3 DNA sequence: TGTGCCAGCAGCTCTTATTACGAGCAGTACTTC.